This T cell receptor beta chain derives from a study of blood T cells in healthy people across ages. Whole-study findings and limits: With naive T cell percentage, TCR beta diversity showed a strong correlation. More naive CD4+ cells and higher diversity marked long-lived donors relative to aged donors.

The CDR3 covers 15 residues. The germline V and J ends were trimmed by 5 bases and 2 bases, with 13 bases remaining between them. Germline values: CDR1 SGHTA, CDR2 FQGTGA. Remarks on this clonotype: Its antigen is as yet unknown.

The authors ran a second PCR of roughly 6 to 11 cycles using a sample-barcoded 5' primer and a J-beta primer mix. One entry per CDR3 protein results from TCRdb running MiXCR on the 5' RACE reads. The table has about 1.1 million distinct CDR3 sequences, around two fifths seen once. The TCR sequence derives from a man between 18 and 35 years old in good health. The J gene is TRBJ2-1, the V gene TRBV7-3; D not certain. Source material: blood. The CDR3 region is CASSPALGTYNEQFF. The CDR3 DNA sequence: TGTGCCAGCAGCCCTGCCCTAGGAACCTACAATGAGCAGTTCTTC. The full variable domain, completed using reference TRBV7-3 and TRBJ2-1, is GAGVSQTPSNKVTEKGKYVELRCDPISGHTALYWYRQSLGQGPEFLIYFQGTGAADDSGLPNDRFFAVRPEGSVSTLKIQRTERGDSAVYLCASSPALGTYNEQFFGPGTRLTVL.